These T cell receptor beta chains were read from a single sample in a study of OX40 agonist ivuxolimab in advanced cancers. The repertoire was sequenced with immunoSEQ multiplex PCR; TCRdb's copy has only in-frame clones and lacks some. This sample carries more than 65,000 clones, about nine tenths of them seen once, and the ten largest clones take less than 0.3%. Sequenced here: CD4+ or CD8+ T cells sorted from blood, sampled in a trial of the OX40 agonist ivuxolimab. These receptors came from an adult with an advanced solid tumor such as melanoma, head and neck, liver or kidney cancer. Both conserved end residues are part of each CDR3. D genes are given only for firm matches.

TRBJ2-1,TRBV9,TRBD2,CASSASTSGRTDEQFF
TRBJ1-6,TRBV27,NA,CASGARGNSPLHF
TRBJ2-7,TRBV19,TRBD2,CASKGLAGSYEQYF
TRBJ2-5,TRBV15,NA,CATSTGGASEETQYF
TRBJ2-5,TRBV28,NA,CASSTRRRGGETQYF
TRBJ1-2,TRBV29-1,NA,CSVVAEDDYGYTF
TRBJ1-5,TRBV7-2,TRBD1,CASSLFWRDRVTGNQPQHF
TRBJ2-7,TRBV5-1,TRBD1,CASSYGQGDFYEQYF
TRBJ2-1,TRBV7-3,NA,CASSLSGANRNEQFF
TRBJ2-1,TRBV7-2,TRBD2,CASSLYPGLGGEQFF
TRBJ1-5,TRBV6-1,TRBD1,CASSRQGAGNQPQHF
TRBJ1-1,TRBV6-1,TRBD1,CASSEMRDSGTGVLRTEAFF
TRBJ2-7,TRBV27,TRBD2,CASSTNSRLAAYEQYF
TRBJ1-5,TRBV11-2,TRBD1,CASSLGQGLYQPQHF
TRBJ1-4,TRBV27,TRBD1,CASSDRANEKLFF
TRBJ2-6,TRBV5-4,TRBD2,CASRRGTSITSGANVLTF
TRBJ2-7,TRBV7-7,TRBD2,CASSPGTSGINEQYF
TRBJ2-6,TRBV7-9,TRBD1,CASRGQAFSGANVLTF
TRBJ2-7,TRBV6-1,TRBD1,CASSPLTGGALEQYF
TRBJ2-1,TRBV27,TRBD2,CASSFTSGRFYNEQFF
TRBJ2-3,TRBV5-4,NA,CASSPQGTDTQYF
TRBJ1-4,TRBV7-9,NA,CASSLRLGEKLFF
TRBJ1-4,TRBV6-1,NA,CASKRGPTNEKLFF
TRBJ1-1,TRBV7-8,TRBD1,CASSGTGAEAFF
TRBJ1-5,TRBV6-1,TRBD1,CASISGTGSQPQHF
TRBJ1-3,TRBV5-1,NA,CASSPLSGNTIYF
TRBJ2-4,TRBV6-1,NA,CASIELNIQYF
TRBJ1-3,TRBV2,NA,CASSPPGRLSGNTIYF
TRBJ1-5,TRBV5-1,TRBD1,CASSLGTGSVQPQHF
TRBJ2-7,TRBV7-7,NA,CASSLALGYEQYF
TRBJ2-7,TRBV6-5,TRBD2,CASSYRREGYEQYF
TRBJ1-1,TRBV30,NA,CAWSQVGPAF
TRBJ1-5,TRBV2,TRBD1,CASSGTGFQPQHF
TRBJ1-2,TRBV4-1,TRBD1,CASSQVLTGNYGYTF
TRBJ2-3,TRBV9,NA,CASSVGTVRGDTQYF
TRBJ2-5,TRBV5-8,NA,CASSLVLRKTQYF
TRBJ2-3,TRBV5-6,NA,CASSLAPTPAADTQYF
TRBJ2-4,TRBV5-1,NA,CASSLEAVKNIQYF
TRBJ2-7,TRBV11-3,NA,CASSLTGAYEQYF
TRBJ2-7,TRBV19,NA,CASSFGPGKEYEQYF
TRBJ2-5,TRBV9,NA,CASSVALDLAQETQYF
TRBJ2-7,TRBV5-6,NA,CASSEGQNSYEQYF
TRBJ1-1,TRBV7-6,NA,CASSFLDSTNTEAFF
TRBJ2-1,TRBV4-2,TRBD2,CASSQEVSGDPHEQFF
TRBJ2-7,TRBV19,TRBD2,CASSVPAGVGEQYF
TRBJ1-3,TRBV28,NA,CASVWGGSGNTIYF
TRBJ1-2,TRBV10-2,NA,CASSDVGQLNYGYTF